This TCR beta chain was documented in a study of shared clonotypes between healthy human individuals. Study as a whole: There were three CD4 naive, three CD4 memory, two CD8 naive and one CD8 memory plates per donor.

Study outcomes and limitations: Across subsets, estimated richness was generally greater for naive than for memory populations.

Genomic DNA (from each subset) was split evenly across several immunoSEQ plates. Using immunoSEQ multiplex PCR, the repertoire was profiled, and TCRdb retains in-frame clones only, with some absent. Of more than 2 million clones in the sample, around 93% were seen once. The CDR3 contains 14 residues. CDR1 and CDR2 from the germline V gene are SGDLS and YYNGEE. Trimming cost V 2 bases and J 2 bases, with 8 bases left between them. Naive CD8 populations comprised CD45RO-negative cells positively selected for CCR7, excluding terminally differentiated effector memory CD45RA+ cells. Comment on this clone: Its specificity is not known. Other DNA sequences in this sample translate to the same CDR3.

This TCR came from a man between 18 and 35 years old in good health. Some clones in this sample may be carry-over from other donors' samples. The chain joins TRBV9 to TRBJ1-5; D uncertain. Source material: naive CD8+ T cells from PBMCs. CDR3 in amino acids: CASSVGWGNQPQHF. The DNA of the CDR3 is TGTGCCAGCAGCGTTGGATGGGGCAATCAGCCCCAGCATTTT. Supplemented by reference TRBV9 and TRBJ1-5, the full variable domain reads DSGVTQTPKHLITATGQRVTLRCSPRSGDLSVYWYQQSLDQGLQFLIQYYNGEERAKGNILERFSAQQFPDLHSELNLSSLELGDSALYFCASSVGWGNQPQHFGDGTRLSIL.